Sequencing of this T cell receptor beta chain was carried out in a study of CD8+ T cells in alopecia areata. Sampling of alopecia areata patients yielded lesional scalp punch biopsies as well as peripheral blood. Trimming removed 2 bases at V and 2 bases at J, with 12 bases between. Germline loops: CDR1 MGHRA, CDR2 YSYEKL. The CDR3 extends over 15 amino acids. Investigators isolated RNA and reverse transcribed it into cDNA to act as the sequencing template. Produced via immunoSEQ multiplex PCR; TCRdb's table is partial and in-frame only. The table includes 200,000 to 250,000 clones, 50% to 60% detected once.

The sequence derives from a human donor with alopecia areata. The material was CD4+ T cells sorted from blood, obtained at week 0. The gene calls are TRBV4-1 and TRBJ1-1; D possibly corresponds to TRBD1 (6 bases). CDR3 region: CASSQTSGTNTEAFF. The CDR3, as DNA: TGCGCCAGCAGCCAAACCTCCGGGACAAACACTGAAGCTTTCTTT.